The source of this TCR beta chain is a study of blood T cells in healthy people across ages. Study results and caveats: With donor CMV status unknown, expanded clonotype changes were possibly confounded.

Details on this clonotype: Its antigen is as yet unknown.

Next came a second PCR, run for about 7 to 12 cycles, which used a sample-barcoded 5' primer along with a J-beta primer mix. A single record per CDR3 protein comes from TCRdb applying MiXCR to the 5' RACE reads. The sample includes about 780,000 distinct CDR3 sequences, 60% to 80% of them seen just once. In germline, CDR1 is SGHVS, CDR2 FNYEAQ. The CDR3 is 14 residues long. The chain couples TRBV7-6 to TRBJ2-1; tentatively, D is TRBD2 (5 bases). Gene TRBJ2-7 matches the end of the DNA better, so the J call may be wrong. This clonotype was obtained from a man aged 25-45 years in good health. Material for sequencing was blood. In DNA form, the CDR3 reads TGTGCCAGCAGCTTAGCATCGGGAAACAATGAGCAGTACTTC. Translating gives CASSLASGNNEQYF.